The 10 T cell receptor beta chains below were found in one sample sequenced in a study of blood T cell repertoires in COVID-19. Assay: immunoSEQ multiplex PCR; the TCRdb copy retains only in-frame clones and omits some. The sample has some 150,000 clones, approximately 90% seen once. The sample taken for sequencing was peripheral blood. These receptors were obtained from a woman aged 40 to 49 with acute or convalescent COVID-19.

The CDR3 region has the DNA TGTGCCAGCAGCTTAGACTCGGTCTACAATGAGCAGTTCTTC. Translated, it gives CASSLDSVYNEQFF. The J gene is TRBJ2-1, the V gene TRBV11-3; D ambiguous. Looked up from germline, CDR1 is SGHNT and CDR2 is YENEEA. V was pared by 0 bases and J by 3 bases, with 6 bases between. CDR3 length equals 14 residues.

V gene TRBV11-2 combines with J gene TRBJ1-2, with 8 bases identical to TRBD1. Trimming cost V 2 bases and J 4 bases; bases outside gene matches: 9. Germline-derived CDR1 and CDR2 are SGHAT and FQNNGV. The CDR3 extends over 16 amino acids. CDR3 amino acids: CASSLQGAGGFYGYTF. The CDR3 DNA reads TGTGCCAGCAGCTTACAGGGGGCGGGCGGTTTCTATGGCTACACCTTC.

The chain joins TRBV3-1 (or the pseudogene TRBV3-2) to TRBJ2-1; 9 bases line up with TRBD1. The CDR3 runs 14 residues. The ends lost 5 bases at V and 5 bases at J; junction bases unmatched: 4. Looked up from germline, CDR1 is LGHDT and CDR2 is YNNKEL (reference sequence). CDR3 residues: CASSDGQGNNEQFF. The CDR3 region has the DNA TGTGCCAGCAGCGATGGACAGGGGAACAATGAGCAGTTCTTC.

V is TRBV27 and J is TRBJ2-3; no clear D. Looked up from germline, CDR1 is MNHEY and CDR2 is SMNVEV (reference sequence). CDR3 length: 14 amino acids. V lost 4 bases, J lost 2 bases, and 10 bases lay in between. CDR3 protein: CASSYTITTDTQYF. In DNA, the CDR3 is TGTGCCAGCAGTTACACAATCACCACAGATACGCAGTATTTT.

CDR3 sequence (DNA): TGTGCCAGTAGTTCCCACCGACAGGACAATGAGCAGTTCTTC. Amino acids: CASSSHRQDNEQFF. This chain joins TRBV19 and TRBJ2-1, with D maybe TRBD1 (6 bases). V was trimmed by 5 bases and J by 5 bases, leaving 13 bases between them. CDR1 is LNHDA, CDR2 SQIVND, per germline (reference sequence). The CDR3 sequence is 14 residues long.

V usage is TRBV9 and J usage is TRBJ1-2, with D possibly matching TRBD1 (6 bases). Between the trimmed V and J ends, which lost 4 bases and 3 bases, there was a span of 16 bases. CDR1 and CDR2 from the germline V gene are SGDLS and YYNGEE. This CDR3 contains 15 residues. Here the CDR3 DNA reads TGTGCCAGCAGCTCCAACAGGGAAGGGGACTATGGCTACACCTTC. Encoded protein: CASSSNREGDYGYTF.

J is TRBJ2-5 and V is TRBV11-3, with D unclear. Per the germline V gene, CDR1 is SGHNT and CDR2 is YENEEA. This CDR3 region has 13 residues. Trimming cost V 3 bases and J 5 bases, with 10 bases left between them. For the CDR3, the DNA is TGTGCCAGCAGCTTGAACAAAATTGAGACCCAGTACTTC. Its protein is CASSLNKIETQYF.

The V gene is TRBV11-2, the J gene TRBJ2-7, with a tentative D call TRBD1 (7 bases). Germline V gives CDR1 SGHAT, CDR2 FQNNGV. The V and J ends lost 3 bases and 6 bases respectively, with 15 bases between them. The CDR3 is made up of 14 amino acids. Written as DNA, the CDR3 is TGTGCCAGCAGCTTGGGCCAGGGGGGAGTCGAGCAGTACTTC. Translation gives CASSLGQGGVEQYF.

This chain connects TRBV28 to TRBJ1-2; the D gene is possibly TRBD1 (6 bases). V lost 6 bases, J lost 6 bases, and 23 bases lay in between. The CDR3 spans 16 residues. Germline assignment: CDR1 MDHEN and CDR2 SYDVKM. CDR3 DNA sequence: TGTGCCAGCAGCAGTACAATGGGGGCCCCTAGCCATGGCTACACCTTC. Protein: CASSSTMGAPSHGYTF.

The V and J genes are TRBV10-3 and TRBJ2-5, with 7 bases matching TRBD1. The CDR3 runs 13 residues. The germline V gene has CDR1 ENHRY and CDR2 SYGVKD. The J segment lost 3 bases and the V segment lost 2 bases, leaving 0 bases of the junction unmatched. The DNA of the CDR3 is TGTGCCATCAGTGAGACAGGGGAAGAGACCCAGTACTTC. This codes for CAISETGEETQYF.